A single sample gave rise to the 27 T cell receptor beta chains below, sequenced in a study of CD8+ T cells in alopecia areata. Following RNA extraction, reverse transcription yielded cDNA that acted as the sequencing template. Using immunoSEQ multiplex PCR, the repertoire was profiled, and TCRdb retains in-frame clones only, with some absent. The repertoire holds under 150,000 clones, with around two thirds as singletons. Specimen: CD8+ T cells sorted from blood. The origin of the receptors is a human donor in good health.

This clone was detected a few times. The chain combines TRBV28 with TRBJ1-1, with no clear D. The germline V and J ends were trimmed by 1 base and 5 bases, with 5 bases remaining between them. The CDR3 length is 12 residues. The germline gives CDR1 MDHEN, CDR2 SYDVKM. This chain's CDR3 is CASSLFGTEAFF. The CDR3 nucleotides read TGTGCCAGCAGTTTATTCGGGACTGAAGCTTTCTTT.

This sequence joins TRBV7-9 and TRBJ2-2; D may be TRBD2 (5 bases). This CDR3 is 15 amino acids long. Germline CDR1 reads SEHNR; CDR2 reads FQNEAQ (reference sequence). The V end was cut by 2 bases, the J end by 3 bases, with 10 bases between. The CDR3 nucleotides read TGTGCCAGCAGCTTACTGGAGGTGGACACCGGGGAGCTGTTTTTT. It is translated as CASSLLEVDTGELFF.

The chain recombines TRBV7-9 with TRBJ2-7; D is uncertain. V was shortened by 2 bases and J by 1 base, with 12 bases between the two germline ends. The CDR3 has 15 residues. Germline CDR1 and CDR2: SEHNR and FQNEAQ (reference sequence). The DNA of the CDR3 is TGTGCCAGCAGCTTAAGTGCGGACCAATCCTACGAGCAGTACTTC. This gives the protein CASSLSADQSYEQYF.

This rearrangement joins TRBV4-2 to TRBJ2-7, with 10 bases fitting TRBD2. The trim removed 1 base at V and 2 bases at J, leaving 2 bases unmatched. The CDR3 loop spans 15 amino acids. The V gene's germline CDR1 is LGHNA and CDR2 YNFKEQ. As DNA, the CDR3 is TGTGCCAGCAGCCAAGCCCTAGCGGGGGCCTACGAGCAGTACTTC. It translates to CASSQALAGAYEQYF.

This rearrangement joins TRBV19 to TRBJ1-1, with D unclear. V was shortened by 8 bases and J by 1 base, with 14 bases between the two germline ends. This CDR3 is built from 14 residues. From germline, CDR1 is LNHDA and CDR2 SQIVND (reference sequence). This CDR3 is CASGRVRENTEAFF. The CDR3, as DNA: TGTGCCAGTGGGAGGGTTCGAGAGAACACTGAAGCTTTCTTT.

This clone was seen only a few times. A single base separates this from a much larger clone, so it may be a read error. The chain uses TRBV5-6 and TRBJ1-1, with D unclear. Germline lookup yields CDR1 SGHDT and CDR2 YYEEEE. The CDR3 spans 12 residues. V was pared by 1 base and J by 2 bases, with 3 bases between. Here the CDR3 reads CASSLINTEAFF. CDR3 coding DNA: TGTGCCAGCAGCTTGATAAACACTGAAGCTTTCTTT.

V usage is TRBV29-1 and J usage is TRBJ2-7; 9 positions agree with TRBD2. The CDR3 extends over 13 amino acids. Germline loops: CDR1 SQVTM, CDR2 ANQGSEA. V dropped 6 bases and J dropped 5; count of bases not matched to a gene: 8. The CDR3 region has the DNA TGCAGCGTGTTTTTTGCGGGGGGGAACGAGCAGTACTTC. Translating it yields CSVFFAGGNEQYF.

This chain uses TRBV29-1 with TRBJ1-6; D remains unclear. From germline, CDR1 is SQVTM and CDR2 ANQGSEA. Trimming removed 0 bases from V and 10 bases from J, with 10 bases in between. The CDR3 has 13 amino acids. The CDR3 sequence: CSVEEGRGSPLHF. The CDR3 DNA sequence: TGCAGCGTTGAAGAGGGCCGTGGGTCACCCCTCCACTTT. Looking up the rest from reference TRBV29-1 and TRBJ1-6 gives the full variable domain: SAVISQKPSRDICQRGTSLTIQCQVDSQVTMMFWYRQQPGQSLTLIATANQGSEATYESGFVIDKFPISRPNLTFSTLTVSNMSPEDSSIYLCSVEEGRGSPLHFGNGTRLTVT.

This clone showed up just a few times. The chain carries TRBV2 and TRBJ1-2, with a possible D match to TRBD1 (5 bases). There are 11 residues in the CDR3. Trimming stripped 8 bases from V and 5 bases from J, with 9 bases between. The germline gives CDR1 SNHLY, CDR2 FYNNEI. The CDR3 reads CASRDDYGYTF. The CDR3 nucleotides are TGTGCCAGCCGGGACGATTATGGCTACACCTTC.

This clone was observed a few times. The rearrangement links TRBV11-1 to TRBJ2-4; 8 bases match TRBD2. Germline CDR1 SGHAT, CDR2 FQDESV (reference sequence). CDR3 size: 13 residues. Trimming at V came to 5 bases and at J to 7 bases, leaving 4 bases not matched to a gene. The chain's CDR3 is CASSLSGSNIQYF. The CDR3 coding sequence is TGTGCCAGCAGCCTGAGCGGGAGTAACATTCAGTACTTC.

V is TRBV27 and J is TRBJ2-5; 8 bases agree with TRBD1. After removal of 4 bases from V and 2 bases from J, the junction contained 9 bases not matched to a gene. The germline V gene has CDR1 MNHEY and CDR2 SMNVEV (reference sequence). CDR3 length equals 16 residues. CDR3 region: CASSSRAGTGQETQYF. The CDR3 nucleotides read TGTGCCAGCAGTTCTAGAGCCGGGACAGGTCAAGAGACCCAGTACTTC.

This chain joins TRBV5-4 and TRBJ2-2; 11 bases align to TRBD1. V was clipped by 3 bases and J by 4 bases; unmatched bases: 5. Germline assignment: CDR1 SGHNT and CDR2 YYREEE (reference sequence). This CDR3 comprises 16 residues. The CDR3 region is CASSSPGTGGTGELFF. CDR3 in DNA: TGTGCCAGCAGCTCCCCCGGGACAGGGGGCACCGGGGAGCTGTTTTTT.

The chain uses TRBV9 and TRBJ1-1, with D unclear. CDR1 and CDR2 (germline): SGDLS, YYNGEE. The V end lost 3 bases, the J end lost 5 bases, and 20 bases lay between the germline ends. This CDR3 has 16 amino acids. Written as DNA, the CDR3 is TGTGCCAGCAGCGACCCCCAGGCGGGTTTTAGGACTGAAGCTTTCTTT. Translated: CASSDPQAGFRTEAFF.

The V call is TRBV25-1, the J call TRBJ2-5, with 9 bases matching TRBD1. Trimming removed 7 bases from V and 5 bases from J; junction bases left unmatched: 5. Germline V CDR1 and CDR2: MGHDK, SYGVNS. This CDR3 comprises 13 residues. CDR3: CASTGTGWETQYF. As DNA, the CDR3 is TGTGCCAGCACTGGGACAGGGTGGGAGACCCAGTACTTC.

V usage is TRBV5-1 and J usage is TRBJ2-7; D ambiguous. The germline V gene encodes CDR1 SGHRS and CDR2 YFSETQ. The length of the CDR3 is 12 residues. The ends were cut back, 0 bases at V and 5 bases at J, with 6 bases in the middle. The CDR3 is CASSLENDEQYF. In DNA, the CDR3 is TGCGCCAGCAGCTTGGAGAACGACGAGCAGTACTTC.

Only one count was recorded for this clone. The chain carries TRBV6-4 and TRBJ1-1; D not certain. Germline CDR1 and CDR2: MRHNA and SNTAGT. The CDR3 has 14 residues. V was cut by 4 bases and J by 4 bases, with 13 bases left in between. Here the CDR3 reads CASSAEAYATEAFF. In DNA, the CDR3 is TGTGCCAGCAGTGCTGAGGCTTACGCCACTGAAGCTTTCTTT.

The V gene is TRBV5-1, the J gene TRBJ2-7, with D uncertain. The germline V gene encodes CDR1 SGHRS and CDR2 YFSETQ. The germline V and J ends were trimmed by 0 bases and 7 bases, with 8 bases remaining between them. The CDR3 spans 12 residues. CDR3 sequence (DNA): TGCGCCAGCAGCTTGGGTGAGAAAGAGCAGTACTTC. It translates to CASSLGEKEQYF.

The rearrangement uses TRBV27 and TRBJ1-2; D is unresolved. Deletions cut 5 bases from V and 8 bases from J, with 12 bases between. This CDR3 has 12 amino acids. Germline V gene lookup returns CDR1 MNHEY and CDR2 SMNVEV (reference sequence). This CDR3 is CASSPYGVGYTF. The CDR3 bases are TGTGCCAGCAGTCCTTACGGGGTCGGCTACACCTTC.

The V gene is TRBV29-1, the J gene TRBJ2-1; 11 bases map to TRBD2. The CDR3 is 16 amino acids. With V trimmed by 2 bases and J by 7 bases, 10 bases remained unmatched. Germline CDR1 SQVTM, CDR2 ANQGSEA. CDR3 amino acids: CSVERVAGGQSNEQFF. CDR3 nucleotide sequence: TGCAGCGTTGAAAGGGTAGCGGGAGGGCAAAGTAATGAGCAGTTCTTC.

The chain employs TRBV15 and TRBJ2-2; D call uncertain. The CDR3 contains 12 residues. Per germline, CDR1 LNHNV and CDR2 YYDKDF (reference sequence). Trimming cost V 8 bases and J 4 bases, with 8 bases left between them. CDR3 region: CATRKPTGELFF. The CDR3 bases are TGTGCCACCCGGAAACCCACCGGGGAGCTGTTTTTT.

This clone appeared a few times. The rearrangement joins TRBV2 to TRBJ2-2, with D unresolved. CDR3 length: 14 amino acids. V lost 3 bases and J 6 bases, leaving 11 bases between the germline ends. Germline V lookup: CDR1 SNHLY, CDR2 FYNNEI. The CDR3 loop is CASSDNTQAGELFF. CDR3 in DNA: TGTGCCAGCAGTGATAACACGCAGGCCGGGGAGCTGTTTTTT.

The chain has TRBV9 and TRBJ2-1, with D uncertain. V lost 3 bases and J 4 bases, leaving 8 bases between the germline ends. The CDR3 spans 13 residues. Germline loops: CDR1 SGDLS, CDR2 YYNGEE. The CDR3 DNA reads TGTGCCAGCAGCGCGACTGAGTACAATGAGCAGTTCTTC. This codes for CASSATEYNEQFF.

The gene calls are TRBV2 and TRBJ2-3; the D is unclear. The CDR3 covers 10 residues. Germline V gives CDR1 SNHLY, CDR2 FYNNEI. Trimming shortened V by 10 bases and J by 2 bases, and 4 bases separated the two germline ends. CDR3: CAIATDTQYF. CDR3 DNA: TGTGCCATCGCCACAGATACGCAGTATTTT.

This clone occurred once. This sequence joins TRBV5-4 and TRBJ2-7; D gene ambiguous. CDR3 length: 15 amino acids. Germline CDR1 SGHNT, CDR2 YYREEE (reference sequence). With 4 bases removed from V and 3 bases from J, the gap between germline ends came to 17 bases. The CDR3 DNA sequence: TGTGCCAGCAGCCAAGATCTAGAAAAAAACTACGAGCAGTACTTC. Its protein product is CASSQDLEKNYEQYF.

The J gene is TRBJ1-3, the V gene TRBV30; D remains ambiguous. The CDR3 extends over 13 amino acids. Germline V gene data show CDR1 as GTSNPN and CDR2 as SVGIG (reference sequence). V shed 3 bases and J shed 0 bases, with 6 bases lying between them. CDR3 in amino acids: CAWSSNSGNTIYF. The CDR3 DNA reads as TGTGCCTGGAGCTCGAACTCTGGAAACACCATATATTTT.

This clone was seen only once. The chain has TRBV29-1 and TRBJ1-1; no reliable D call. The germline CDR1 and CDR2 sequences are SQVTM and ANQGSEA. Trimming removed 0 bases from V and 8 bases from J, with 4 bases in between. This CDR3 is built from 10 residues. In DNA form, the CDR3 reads TGCAGCGTTGAAGAGATAGAAGCTTTCTTT. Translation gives CSVEEIEAFF.

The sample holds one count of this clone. The CDR3 region has the DNA TGTGCCAGCAGCTTGAAGGGGGGTATGAGCATGAACACTGAAGCTTTCTTT. It codes for CASSLKGGMSMNTEAFF. V gene TRBV5-6 combines with J gene TRBJ1-1, with a possible D match to TRBD1 (6 bases). This CDR3 comprises 17 residues. Germline CDR1 is SGHDT and CDR2 is YYEEEE. The germline V and J ends were trimmed by 1 base and 0 bases, with 16 bases remaining between them.